These 20 T cell receptor beta chains originate from one sample sequenced in a study of vaccination effects on CD4 cells after COVID-19 (dated by TCRdb to the early 2020s). To identify antigen-specific CD4+ T cell clonotypes by their expansion, the ViraFEST assay first stimulated PBMC with viral peptide pools and then applied TCR sequencing. After around eleven days of culture, CD4+ T cells were isolated with the EasySep CD4+ T cell isolation kit. Two doses of either the BNT162b2 or the mRNA-1273 mRNA SARS-CoV-2 vaccine were administered to participants. The method behind the library was the immunoSEQ multiplex PCR assay. The table was pulled from immuneACCESS by TCRdb, which kept in-frame rearrangements only. Such tables lose some clones; where checked, under half of the loss comes from unresolved V genes, and the rest has no known cause. Present in this sample are roughly 56,000 clones, roughly 72% of which were seen just once. Together, the top ten hold roughly 1.2% of the sample.

These receptors lack a known antigen. Sequences were derived from CD4+ T cells from PBMCs cultured with HCoV-229E spike peptides, sampled after COVID-19 vaccination. This specimen's cell subset or site label, per the study, means: HCoV-229E spike overlapping peptide pool stimulation. These receptors all come from a human donor who received a COVID-19 vaccine.

The J gene is TRBJ1-4, the V gene TRBV6-1, with unresolved D. CDR1 and CDR2 from the germline V gene are MNHNS and SASEGT. The CDR3 consists of 14 residues. V lost 1 base to trimming and J lost 8 bases, with 11 bases between them. CDR3 DNA sequence: TGTGCCAGCAGTGAAGTGCCGCCCCCCGAAAAACTGTTTTTT. Translating gives CASSEVPPPEKLFF.

V is TRBV5-1 and J is TRBJ2-6; the D is unclear. The V gene lost 6 bases and the J gene lost 0 bases, with 7 bases spanning the gap. CDR1 SGHRS and CDR2 YFSETQ come from the germline V gene. The CDR3 has 14 residues. Here the CDR3 reads CASTIDSGANVLTF. As DNA, the CDR3 is TGCGCCAGCACGATTGACTCTGGGGCCAACGTCCTGACTTTC. Together with reference TRBV5-1 and TRBJ2-6, the CDR3 gives the full variable domain: KAGVTQTPRYLIKTRGQQVTLSCSPISGHRSVSWYQQTPGQGLQFLFEYFSETQRNKGNFPGRFSGRQFSNSRSEMNVSTLELGDSALYLCASTIDSGANVLTFGAGSRLTVL.

The chain couples TRBV5-3 to TRBJ2-6; D possibly corresponds to TRBD1 (5 bases). TRBV5-3 is reported as an ORF; its role is uncertain. Trimming stripped 4 bases from V and 0 bases from J, with 26 bases between. The CDR3 loop spans 21 amino acids. This CDR3 is CARSLTPYLDRPYSGANVLTF. The CDR3 nucleotides read TGTGCCAGAAGCCTAACCCCATACCTCGACAGACCCTACTCTGGGGCCAACGTCCTGACTTTC.

V gene TRBV24-1 combines with J gene TRBJ2-2, with 7 nucleotides matching TRBD2. This CDR3 comprises 16 residues. V dropped 2 bases and J dropped 4; count of bases not matched to a gene: 6. CDR1 and CDR2 from the germline V gene are KGHDR and SFDVKD. The CDR3 nucleotides are TGTGCCACCAGTGATTCAAGCGGGGACCGCACCGGGGAGCTGTTTTTT. Protein sequence: CATSDSSGDRTGELFF.

This clone was observed a handful of times. V usage is TRBV2 and J usage is TRBJ1-6, with 9 bases matching TRBD1. J was trimmed by 6 bases and V by 9 bases; bases with no gene match: 3. Per germline, CDR1 SNHLY and CDR2 FYNNEI. The CDR3 consists of 13 residues. CDR3 sequence reads: CASRTGVNSPLHF. CDR3 bases: TGTGCCAGTAGGACAGGGGTTAATTCACCCCTCCACTTT.

In its sample, this clone is medium-sized (0.01 to 0.1%). The V call is TRBV7-2, the J call TRBJ1-1, with D uncertain. V dropped 1 base and J dropped 1 base, with 7 bases sitting between them. This CDR3 has 14 amino acids. The germline V gene has CDR1 SGHTA and CDR2 FQGNSA. The CDR3 DNA is TGTGCCAGCAGCTTAGACAGTACGAACACTGAAGCTTTCTTT. Translation: CASSLDSTNTEAFF. Drawing the rest from reference TRBV7-2 and TRBJ1-1, the complete variable domain is GAGVSQSPSNKVTEKGKDVELRCDPISGHTALYWYRQSLGQGLEFLIYFQGNSAPDKSGLPSDRFSAERTGGSVSTLTIQRTQQEDSAVYLCASSLDSTNTEAFFGQGTRLTVV.

This chain links TRBV7-3 with TRBJ2-1, with 10 bases identical to TRBD1. Germline loops: CDR1 SGHTA, CDR2 FQGTGA. V lost 5 bases to trimming and J lost 7 bases; unmatched junction nucleotides: 8. The CDR3 has 15 residues. CDR3 protein: CASSPGQGSGNEQFF. The CDR3, as DNA: TGTGCCAGCAGCCCGGGACAGGGGTCTGGGAATGAGCAGTTCTTC.

This chain connects TRBV7-2 to TRBJ2-7; 7 nucleotides agree with TRBD1. The trim removed 2 bases at V and 0 bases at J, leaving 4 bases unmatched. The CDR3 has 15 amino acids. Germline lookup yields CDR1 SGHTA and CDR2 FQGNSA. The CDR3 DNA reads TGTGCCAGCAGCTTACTCCCAGGGGGCTCCTACGAGCAGTACGTC. This gives the protein CASSLLPGGSYEQYV.

This clone has only one observation. CDR3 DNA sequence: TGTGCCAGCAGCTTGGGACTAGCGGGGAGTGGTGAGCAGTTCTTC. This translates into CASSLGLAGSGEQFF. This chain uses TRBV7-2 with TRBJ2-1, with 13 bases fitting TRBD2. The CDR3 covers 15 residues. The ends lost 3 bases at V and 9 bases at J; junction bases unmatched: 5. The germline V gene has CDR1 SGHTA and CDR2 FQGNSA.

V usage is TRBV29-1 and J usage is TRBJ1-1, with TRBD1 matching over 8 bases. The CDR3 is made up of 15 amino acids. J lost 6 bases, V lost 4 bases, and 13 bases had no gene match. The germline gives CDR1 SQVTM, CDR2 ANQGSEA. The CDR3 sequence: CSVVDLQGAAAEAFF. CDR3 in DNA: TGCAGCGTTGTTGACCTGCAGGGGGCGGCTGCTGAAGCTTTCTTT.

J is TRBJ2-1 and V is TRBV28; tentatively, D is TRBD1 or TRBD2 (6 bases each). Germline-derived CDR1 and CDR2 are MDHEN and SYDVKM. The CDR3 extends over 14 amino acids. Trimming shortened V by 8 bases and J by 0 bases, and 11 bases separated the two germline ends. CDR3: CASGGGGSYNEQFF. In DNA form, the CDR3 reads TGTGCCAGCGGAGGGGGTGGCTCCTACAATGAGCAGTTCTTC.

V usage is TRBV20-1 and J usage is TRBJ2-3; 8 bases fit TRBD2. The germline V gene has CDR1 DFQATT and CDR2 SNEGSKA (reference sequence). The CDR3 spans 15 residues. J lost 1 base, V lost 3 bases, and 6 bases had no gene match. CDR3 protein: CSASGLSGGTDTQYF. CDR3 DNA: TGCAGTGCTAGTGGCCTTAGCGGGGGCACAGATACGCAGTATTTT.

The chain employs TRBV18 and TRBJ1-2; 8 nucleotides align to TRBD1. CDR3 length equals 13 residues. Trimming at V came to 3 bases and at J to 6 bases, leaving 3 bases not matched to a gene. CDR1 is KGHSH and CDR2 is LQKENI in the germline V gene. The CDR3 spells CASSPDREHGYTF. CDR3 nucleotides: TGTGCCAGCTCACCGGACAGGGAACATGGCTACACCTTC.

This chain joins TRBV6-6 and TRBJ2-3; 8 bases are a match to TRBD1. The CDR3 loop spans 16 amino acids. V was clipped by 6 bases and J by 0 bases; unmatched bases: 8. From germline, CDR1 is MNHNY and CDR2 SVGAGI (reference sequence). DNA of the CDR3: TGTGCCAGCAGATATCGACAGGGGAGTAGCACAGATACGCAGTATTTT. The encoded protein is CASRYRQGSSTDTQYF.

V gene TRBV18 combines with J gene TRBJ2-3, with 8 bases fitting TRBD2. The CDR3 sequence is 16 residues long. In germline, CDR1 is KGHSH, CDR2 LQKENI. V dropped 6 bases and J dropped 3; count of bases not matched to a gene: 11. CDR3 nucleotide sequence: TGTGCCAGCTCCCCTTTGTTCGGGGGGGCGACAGATACGCAGTATTTT. It translates to CASSPLFGGATDTQYF.

The V call is TRBV24-1, the J call TRBJ2-5, with TRBD1 as a possible D gene (6 bases). V lost 7 bases, J lost 4 bases, and 12 bases lay in between. CDR1 and CDR2 from the germline V gene are KGHDR and SFDVKD. This CDR3 region has 13 residues. The CDR3 is CATRAGTSETQYF. CDR3 DNA sequence: TGTGCCACCAGGGCAGGGACATCAGAGACCCAGTACTTC.

The sample holds a few counts of this clone. This chain links TRBV7-7 with TRBJ2-3, with D possibly TRBD1 on 6 matching bases. Trimming removed 5 bases from V and 3 bases from J, with 12 bases in between. CDR3 size: 14 residues. Germline V lookup: CDR1 SSHAT, CDR2 FNYEAQ (reference sequence). The chain's CDR3 is CASSLTGGTDTQYF. Written as DNA, the CDR3 is TGTGCCAGCAGCCTGACAGGAGGTACAGATACGCAGTATTTT.

V and J are TRBV30 and TRBJ1-6, with D hard to call. With 0 bases removed from V and 11 bases from J, the gap between germline ends came to 11 bases. The germline V gene encodes CDR1 GTSNPN and CDR2 SVGIG (reference sequence). This CDR3 region has 13 residues. CDR3 coding DNA: TGTGCCTGGAGTGTAAACGCGGTAACACCCCTCCACTTT. Amino acids: CAWSVNAVTPLHF. The whole variable domain, filled in from reference TRBV30 and TRBJ1-6, reads SQTIHQWPATLVQPVGSPLSLECTVEGTSNPNLYWYRQAAGRGLQLLFYSVGIGQISSEVPQNLSASRPQDRQFILSSKKLLLSDSGFYLCAWSVNAVTPLHFGNGTRLTVT.

V usage is TRBV10-3 and J usage is TRBJ2-7, with TRBD1 matching 8 bases. Per germline, CDR1 ENHRY and CDR2 SYGVKD. V shed 7 bases and J 0 bases; nucleotides not matched to a gene: 14. This CDR3 is 17 amino acids long. This CDR3 is CAIKAPGSTGASYEQYV. CDR3 nucleotides: TGTGCCATCAAGGCTCCAGGGTCGACAGGGGCCTCCTACGAGCAGTACGTC.

The gene calls are TRBV5-8 and TRBJ2-2, with TRBD1 identical over 7 bases. Trimming at V came to 4 bases and at J to 1 base, leaving 7 bases not matched to a gene. The length of the CDR3 is 16 residues. Germline V gives CDR1 SGHTS, CDR2 YDEGEE. The CDR3 nucleotides read TGTGCCAGCAGCATACACAGGGGAATGAACACCGGGGAGCTGTTTTTT. It codes for CASSIHRGMNTGELFF.